The present T cell receptor (beta chain) was sequenced within a study of OX40 agonist ivuxolimab in advanced cancers. With respect to the entire study: Ivuxolimab was an agonistic, fully human IgG2 monoclonal antibody directed against OX40 (CD134), a costimulatory receptor. Patients were allowed to have had prior anti-PD-1, anti-PD-L1 or anti-CTLA-4 therapy, and approximately 40% of the dose-escalation patients had previously received checkpoint inhibitors. In the dose-escalation cohort, approximately 80% of patients were male, and the mean age was roughly 56 years with a range of roughly 23 to 90. Of the 50 to 55 dose-escalation patients, hepatocellular carcinoma was present in roughly 19, melanoma in roughly 15, renal cell carcinoma in 9 and head and neck cancer in 9. Intravenous ivuxolimab was administered to patients every 2 weeks at six dose levels: 0.01, 0.1, 0.3, 1.5, 3 and 10 mg/kg. Partial responses occurred in three dose-escalation patients, of whom one had hepatocellular carcinoma and two had cutaneous melanoma. The paper reports the monotherapy dose-escalation portion (N = 52 patients) of the phase I ivuxolimab trial. The purpose of peripheral TCRbeta sequencing was to test whether ivuxolimab changed TCR sequence diversity and led to clonal T-cell expansion.

Worth noting for this clone: Its cognate antigen has yet to be identified. No much larger clone exists at a distance of one base, and base qualities are not known.

The trial excluded patients who had a history of autoimmune disease or were on systemic immunosuppression. Peripheral blood for TCR sequencing was collected from all dose cohorts at baseline, on cycle 4 day 1, and on cycle 7 day 1. The samples were taken from a phase I, first-in-human, multicenter, open-label dose-escalation trial of ivuxolimab. Adults with locally advanced or metastatic head and neck squamous cell, hepatocellular, melanoma or renal cell carcinoma were enrolled in the trial. Before TCR sequencing, CD4+ T cells and CD8+ T cells were sorted from peripheral blood as separate populations. Looking up the germline V gene yields CDR1 SGHTA and CDR2 FQGTGA. Trimming takes 5 bases off V and 0 bases off J; junction bases not matched to a gene: 9. From its cysteine to its phenylalanine, the CDR3 spans 18 amino acids. Solely the CDR3 DNA is kept, with 54 bases framed from the first base. What the work shows at the level of the full study, not this receptor alone: At doses from 0.1 to 3.0 mg/kg, clonal expansion was seen in both CD4+ and CD8+ blood T cells between baseline and week 6. Antigen specificity was not determined for the clonally expanded peripheral T cells. After ivuxolimab, CD8+ T cells had more expanded clones than CD4+ T cells on average. Low levels of normalized T-cell clonal expansion were also seen in some nonresponding patients. In the 0.1-3.0 mg/kg groups, partial responders had among the lowest normalized peripheral clonal expansion, particularly in CD8+ T cells.

For sequencing of the TCRbeta CDR3 region, genomic DNA was extracted from the sorted cells. The immunoSEQ Assay was used for sequencing of TCRbeta CDR3 regions. The immuneACCESS repertoire file appears here via TCRdb, limited to in-frame rearrangements. These files lack a portion of the clones; in checked studies, under half of the deficit traces to unresolved V genes, and the cause of the others is not known. This sample gives 60,000 to 90,000 clones in total; about nine tenths of them show up just once. 1% of the sample is taken by the ten largest. The TCR comes from an adult with an advanced solid tumor such as melanoma, head and neck, liver or kidney cancer. Sequenced here: CD4+ or CD8+ T cells sorted from blood, sampled in a trial of the OX40 agonist ivuxolimab. Here the chain combines TRBV7-3 and TRBJ2-3, and 12 bases in between align with TRBD2. The DNA sequence is given as TGTGCCAGCAGCCCCGGACTAGCGGGGATTCCTAGCACAGATACGCAGTATTTT. It translates to CASSPGLAGIPSTDTQYF.